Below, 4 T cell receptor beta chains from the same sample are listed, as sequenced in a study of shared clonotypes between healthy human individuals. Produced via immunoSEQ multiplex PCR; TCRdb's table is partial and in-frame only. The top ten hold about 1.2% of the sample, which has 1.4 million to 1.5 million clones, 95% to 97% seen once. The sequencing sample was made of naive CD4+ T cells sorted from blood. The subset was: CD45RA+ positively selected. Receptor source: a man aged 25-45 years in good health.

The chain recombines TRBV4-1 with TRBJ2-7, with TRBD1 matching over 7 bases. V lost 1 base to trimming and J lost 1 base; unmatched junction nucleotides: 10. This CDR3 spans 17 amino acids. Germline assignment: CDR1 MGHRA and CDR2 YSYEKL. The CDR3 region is CASSQVPTGDSSYEQYF. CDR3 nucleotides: TGCGCCAGCAGCCAAGTCCCCACAGGGGATTCTTCCTACGAGCAGTACTTC.

Written as DNA, the CDR3 is TGTGCCAGCAGTGACTCGGGACAGGGAGAGACCCAGTACTTC. This encodes CASSDSGQGETQYF. The chain has TRBV28 and TRBJ2-5; 9 bases map to TRBD1. In germline, CDR1 is MDHEN, CDR2 SYDVKM. CDR3 length: 14 amino acids. J lost 4 bases, V lost 5 bases, and 5 bases had no gene match.

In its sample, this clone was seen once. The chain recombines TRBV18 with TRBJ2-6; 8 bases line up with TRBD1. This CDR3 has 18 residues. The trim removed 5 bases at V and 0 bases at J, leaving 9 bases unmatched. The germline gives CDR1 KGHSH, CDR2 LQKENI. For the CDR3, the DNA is TGTGCCAGCTCAATCCGACAGGGGACCAGCTCTGGGGCCAACGTCCTGACTTTC. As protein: CASSIRQGTSSGANVLTF.

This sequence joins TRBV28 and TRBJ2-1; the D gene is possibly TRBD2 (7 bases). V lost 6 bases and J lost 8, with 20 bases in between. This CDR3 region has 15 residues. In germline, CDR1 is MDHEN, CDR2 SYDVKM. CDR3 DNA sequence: TGTGCCAGCAGCATGGGGGGGCGGGCCCGGGATGAGCAGTTCTTC. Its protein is CASSMGGRARDEQFF.